This TCR beta chain was identified in a study of STAT5B mutations in CD4+ large granular lymphocyte leukemia. Only in-frame clones appear in the TCRdb table, and some are missing; sequencing was by immunoSEQ multiplex PCR. The sample contains about 30,000 clones, 70% to 75% of which appear only once. V dropped 1 base and J dropped 8 bases, with 12 bases sitting between them. Germline CDR1 SGHRS, CDR2 YFSETQ. This CDR3 comprises 13 residues. The source is a human donor in good health. V usage is TRBV5-1 and J usage is TRBJ1-2, with no clear D. Material: CD4+ T cells from blood buffy coats. The CDR3 coding sequence is TGCGCCAGCAGCTTGAGGGCAGTGGGAGGCTACACCTTC. Encoded protein: CASSLRAVGGYTF.